This passage covers 19 T cell receptor beta chains from one sample sequenced in a study of T-cell reconstitution after alpha-beta-depleted transplantation in children. Unique molecular identifiers were used to barcode this TCRbeta library. TCRdb passed the PCR reads through MiXCR, listing each CDR3 protein once. The sample includes a few hundred thousand distinct CDR3 sequences, approximately 10% of them seen just once. The source was PBMCs from the stem cell graft donor, collected from the stem cell graft. The receptors were gathered from a human donor who donated a stem cell graft to a child with acute myeloid leukemia.

The J gene is TRBJ2-5, the V gene TRBV9; D possibly corresponds to TRBD1 (5 bases). In germline, CDR1 is SGDLS, CDR2 YYNGEE. The CDR3 is 14 amino acids. V was shortened by 6 bases and J by 4 bases, with 16 bases between the two germline ends. The CDR3 region is CASTITGDGETQYF. Here the CDR3 DNA reads TGTGCCAGCACCATAACAGGTGACGGAGAGACCCAGTACTTC.

The chain links TRBV27 to TRBJ2-7; 7 bases fit TRBD1. Germline V gene lookup returns CDR1 MNHEY and CDR2 SMNVEV (reference sequence). J gave up 6 bases and V 5 bases, and 7 bases lay outside the gene matches. CDR3 length equals 13 residues. CDR3 nucleotides: TGTGCCAGCAGTCCCGGGACAGCGGCCGAGCAGTACTTC. Amino acid sequence: CASSPGTAAEQYF.

CDR3 DNA sequence: TGCGCCAGCAGCCTCTGGAGGGGTAGCACAGATACGCAGTATTTT. Its protein product is CASSLWRGSTDTQYF. The genes are TRBV5-1 and TRBJ2-3; a weak D match, TRBD2 (6 bases). V lost 4 bases, J lost 0 bases, and 12 bases lay in between. CDR3 length equals 15 residues. Germline CDR1 and CDR2: SGHRS and YFSETQ.

A few counts support this clonotype. The rearrangement joins TRBV25-1 to TRBJ2-3; TRBD2 aligns across 8 bases. Trimming removed 4 bases from V and 2 bases from J; junction bases left unmatched: 5. The CDR3 sequence is 15 residues long. The germline gives CDR1 MGHDK, CDR2 SYGVNS. For the CDR3, the DNA is TGTGCCAGCAGTGCGAGCGGGGGAATCACAGATACGCAGTATTTT. Translated, it gives CASSASGGITDTQYF.

This clonotype showed up just a few times. The chain carries TRBV5-1 and TRBJ2-1; no definite D call. Between the trimmed V and J ends, which lost 3 bases and 0 bases, there was a span of 13 bases. The CDR3 spans 16 residues. Germline V gene data show CDR1 as SGHRS and CDR2 as YFSETQ. Here the CDR3 reads CASSSYSSSSYNEQFF. The CDR3 DNA is TGCGCCAGCAGCTCTTATAGCTCCAGCTCCTACAATGAGCAGTTCTTC.

In this sample, this clonotype turned up a few times. The chain uses TRBV20-1 and TRBJ1-3; 8 nucleotides line up with TRBD1. The CDR3 loop spans 15 amino acids. The germline gives CDR1 DFQATT, CDR2 SNEGSKA (reference sequence). V trimming: 0 bases; J trimming: 4 bases; junction bases outside the gene matches: 5. Here the CDR3 reads CSARDPRGPGNTIYF. DNA for the CDR3: TGCAGTGCTAGAGATCCCAGGGGGCCAGGAAACACCATATATTTT.

This sequence joins TRBV10-3 and TRBJ2-2, with TRBD1 as a possible D gene (6 bases). The V end was cut by 6 bases, the J end by 7 bases, with 15 bases between. There are 14 residues in the CDR3. Germline lookup yields CDR1 ENHRY and CDR2 SYGVKD. Here the CDR3 reads CAIREQGSGGELFF. In DNA form, the CDR3 reads TGTGCCATCAGGGAACAGGGATCGGGCGGGGAGCTGTTTTTT.

This clonotype showed up just once. The rearrangement uses TRBV20-1 and TRBJ1-1, with TRBD1 as a possible D gene (6 bases). Trimming took 3 bases from V and 5 from J, leaving 16 bases between them. The CDR3 sequence is 14 residues long. Looked up from germline, CDR1 is DFQATT and CDR2 is SNEGSKA (reference sequence). The CDR3 here is CSASRRGLGTEAFF. CDR3 coding DNA: TGCAGTGCTAGTCGCAGGGGTTTGGGAACTGAAGCTTTCTTT.

This clonotype has more than one count but fewer than ten. This chain joins TRBV6-2 or TRBV6-3 and TRBJ2-1, with 7 bases that match TRBD2. Trimming removed 6 bases from V and 8 bases from J; junction bases left unmatched: 7. Germline CDR1 and CDR2: MNHEY and SVGEGT. This CDR3 has 13 amino acids. CDR3 DNA: TGTGCCAGCAGCGGGAGGACGGGGTATGAGCAGTTCTTC. The encoded protein is CASSGRTGYEQFF.

The chain employs TRBV21-1 and TRBJ1-3; the D call in the table, TRBD1, was not verified against the DNA. TRBV21-1 is a documented pseudogene. CDR3 length: 17 residues. As DNA, the CDR3 is TGTGCCAGCAGCCACGGGGTCGGACACCACTCTGGAAACACCATATATTTT. This gives the protein CASSHGVGHHSGNTIYF.

This clonotype was observed a few times. V and J are TRBV18 and TRBJ1-2, with 10 bases that match TRBD1. V shed 3 bases, J shed 7 bases, and the junction held 2 bases outside the gene matches. CDR3 length: 13 amino acids. Per germline, CDR1 KGHSH and CDR2 LQKENI. In nucleotides, the CDR3 is TGTGCCAGCTCACCTGGGACAGGGGTTGGCTACACCTTC. Translated: CASSPGTGVGYTF.

As regards this clonotype: The junction does not match germline at one end; this may be a read error. The J gene is TRBJ2-1, the V gene TRBV7-2; TRBD2 aligns across 14 bases. The CDR3 spans 17 residues. Germline CDR1 SGHTA, CDR2 FQGNSA. The CDR3, as DNA: TGTGCCAGCAGCTTAGGACTAGCGGGGGGGAGGGGTGATGAGCAGTTTTTC. Translated, it gives CASSLGLAGGRGDEQFF.

The chain recombines TRBV20-1 with TRBJ2-1, with 14 bases aligning to TRBD2. Germline V gives CDR1 DFQATT, CDR2 SNEGSKA (reference sequence). The CDR3 covers 14 residues. The V segment lost 6 bases and the J segment 3 bases; nucleotides outside the gene matches: 1. CDR3 bases: TGCAGTGCCGGGACTAGCGGGGGCTACAATGAGCAGTTCTTC. It codes for CSAGTSGGYNEQFF.

This rearrangement joins TRBV4-2 to TRBJ2-1; 11 bases map to TRBD2. This CDR3 has 16 residues. Trimming at V came to 4 bases and at J to 4 bases, leaving 6 bases not matched to a gene. In germline, CDR1 is LGHNA, CDR2 YNFKEQ. The chain's CDR3 is CASSPTTSGTYNEQFF. The CDR3 DNA reads TGTGCCAGCAGCCCTACGACTAGCGGGACTTACAATGAGCAGTTCTTC.

The chain employs TRBV6-5 and TRBJ2-2; TRBD1 matches at 7 bases. Germline V CDR1 and CDR2: MNHEY, SVGAGI. The CDR3 has 14 residues. The V gene end was trimmed by 4 bases and the J gene end by 6 bases; junction bases not matched to a gene: 5. The CDR3 protein is CASSFRQGPGELFF. CDR3 bases: TGTGCCAGCAGTTTTCGACAGGGCCCCGGGGAGCTGTTTTTT.

This clonotype came up many times. The rearrangement joins TRBV7-8 to TRBJ2-5; 7 positions match TRBD2. V gave up 5 bases and J gave up 4 bases; unmatched junction bases: 7. CDR1 and CDR2 from the germline V gene are SGHVS and FQNEAQ. The CDR3 loop spans 14 amino acids. The CDR3 spells CASSTRPGGETQYF. CDR3 DNA: TGTGCCAGCAGCACCCGACCGGGAGGAGAGACCCAGTACTTC.

This chain joins TRBV30 and TRBJ1-2; D is ambiguous. This CDR3 is 17 amino acids long. Trimming pared 0 bases from V and 8 bases from J, leaving 25 bases between. Per the germline V gene, CDR1 is GTSNPN and CDR2 is SVGIG (reference sequence). The CDR3 reads CAWSVPRARGLTNGYTF. The DNA of the CDR3 is TGTGCCTGGAGTGTCCCACGCGCCCGAGGACTCACGAACGGCTACACCTTC. The variable domain in full, completed from reference TRBV30 and TRBJ1-2, reads SQTIHQWPATLVQPVGSPLSLECTVEGTSNPNLYWYRQAAGRGLQLLFYSVGIGQISSEVPQNLSASRPQDRQFILSSKKLLLSDSGFYLCAWSVPRARGLTNGYTFGSGTRLTVV.

The chain combines TRBV29-1 with TRBJ2-2; D unresolved. The CDR3 spans 13 residues. Germline V gene sequence: CDR1 SQVTM, CDR2 ANQGSEA. With 4 bases removed from V and 4 bases from J, the gap between germline ends came to 10 bases. CDR3 protein: CSVVGVGTGELFF. CDR3 DNA sequence: TGCAGCGTTGTCGGAGTTGGCACCGGGGAGCTGTTTTTT.

V is TRBV29-1 and J is TRBJ1-2; D gene ambiguous. The CDR3 consists of 12 residues. V lost 4 bases, J lost 5 bases, and 11 bases lay in between. Germline V CDR1 and CDR2: SQVTM, ANQGSEA. This chain's CDR3 is CSVGPGVYGYTF. The DNA for the CDR3 is TGCAGCGTTGGGCCCGGGGTTTATGGCTACACCTTC.